This T cell receptor (beta chain) was captured in a study of blood T cell repertoires in COVID-19. Looking at the study overall: PBMCs, B-cell-depleted T cells, or T cells were the source of the cDNA or gDNA that made up the material.

This CDR3 region has 16 residues. V was pared by 3 bases and J by 2 bases, with 5 bases of the junction left unmatched. In germline, CDR1 is SNHLY, CDR2 FYNNEI. Original handling: The assay estimated nucleated cells by amplifying reference gene primers. The table came from immunoSEQ multiplex PCR; TCRdb's copy has only in-frame clones and leaves some out. That table supplies the V and J calls and clone size; D and trimming were determined from the DNA. This repertoire shows roughly 88,000 clones, around 72% found once; its top ten account for around 25%. The sequenced material came from peripheral blood. The clonotype originates from a woman in her sixties or seventies in a cohort sampled during active or convalescent COVID-19. The rearrangement joins TRBV2 to TRBJ2-7; 12 nucleotides line up with TRBD2. CDR3 DNA: TGTGCCAGCAGTGAGGAACTAGCGGGGGGTCCCTACGAGCAGTACTTC. Protein product: CASSEELAGGPYEQYF.